This T cell receptor beta chain was profiled in a study of blood T cell repertoires in COVID-19 (TCRdb year 2020). Study-wide context: Collaborator samples came from the United States, Italy and Spain and covered acute and convalescent phases of COVID-19. The repertoires were released in a freely available public database meant as a resource for research on the immune response to SARS-CoV-2. The sample metadata nearly always contained a de-identified subject ID, COVID-19 status, age in years and sex. The material from the prospective study consisted of cDNA or gDNA derived from T cells, B-cell-depleted T cells, or PBMCs. Where available, HLA class I and class II types were taken from metadata supplied by the sample provider and were not determined by assay-based typing. Subjects who had been exposed to COVID-19, were actively infected with it, or had recovered from it provided the deeply sampled blood TCRbeta repertoires that made up the dataset. The samples were drawn from the first 160 participants of the ongoing ImmuneRACE study and from over 950 subjects provided by 6 global collaborators. General conclusions and limits of the study: The quantity of clinical and demographic metadata differed by source and by participant and was supplied without curation.

In Seattle, one collaborating source enrolled patients while the infection was active and tracked those patients longitudinally over the course of disease. The collaborating institutions used their own protocols to collect whole blood in K2EDTA tubes. For TCRbeta analysis, collaborators shipped samples in one of three forms: frozen whole blood, isolated PBMCs, or DNA extracted from either of those sample types. Note on this clone: What this receptor recognizes is not known. No base quality information exists; no much larger clone differs at one position.

TCRbeta CDR3 regions were amplified from genomic DNA using the immunoSEQ Assay, a bias-controlled multiplex PCR. As for the authors' bioinformatics: The number of nucleated cells in each sample was estimated from the amplification of reference gene primers within the assay. To quantify the absolute abundance of each unique TCRbeta CDR3 rearrangement, sequence reads were collapsed and filtered. For each sample, productive Simpson clonality was calculated by taking the square root of Simpson's diversity index across productive rearrangements. TCRdb re-hosts the immuneACCESS table, in-frame sequences only. Its copies lack some clones; in the studies checked, an unresolved V gene accounts for under half of them, and the cause for the rest is not known. The V and J calls and clone size come from that table; D and trimming were worked out from the DNA. This sample gives approximately 170,000 clones in total; around 82% of them show up just once. Approximately 7% of the sample rests with the top ten.

According to the germline V gene (reference sequence), CDR1 reads LGHDT and CDR2 reads YNNKEL. V loses 3 bases of germline sequence and J loses 9 bases, and the interval between the two ends is 12 bases. Inclusive of the bounding cysteine and phenylalanine, the CDR3 is 13 residues long. Kept here is only the CDR3 DNA, which spans 39 bases and is read in frame from base 1. This clonotype originated in a man older than 75 with COVID-19, enrolled during active disease. The rearranged chain carries TRBV3-1 (or the pseudogene TRBV3-2) and TRBJ1-3; no D segment can be confidently identified. Sample: peripheral blood. CDR3 sequence: CASSHSDRGTIYF. In nucleotides, the sequence is TGTGCCAGCAGCCATTCCGACCGAGGCACCATATATTTT.